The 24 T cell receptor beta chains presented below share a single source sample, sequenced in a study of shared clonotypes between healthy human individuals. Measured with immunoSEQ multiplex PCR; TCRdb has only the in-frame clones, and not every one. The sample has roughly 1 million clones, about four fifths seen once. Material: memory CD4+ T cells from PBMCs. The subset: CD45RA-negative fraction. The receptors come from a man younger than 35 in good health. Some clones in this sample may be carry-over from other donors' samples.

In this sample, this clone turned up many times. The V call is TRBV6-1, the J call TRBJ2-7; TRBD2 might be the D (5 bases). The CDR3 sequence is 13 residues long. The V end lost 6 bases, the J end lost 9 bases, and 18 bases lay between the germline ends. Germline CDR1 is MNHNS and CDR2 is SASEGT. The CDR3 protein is CASRKGAGVSQYF. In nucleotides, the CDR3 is TGTGCCAGCAGGAAGGGCGCGGGTGTCTCGCAGTACTTC.

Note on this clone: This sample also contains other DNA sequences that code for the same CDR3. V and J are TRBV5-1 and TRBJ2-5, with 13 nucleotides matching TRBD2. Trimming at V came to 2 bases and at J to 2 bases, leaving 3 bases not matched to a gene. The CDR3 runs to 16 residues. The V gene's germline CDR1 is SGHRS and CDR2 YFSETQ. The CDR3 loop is CASSLGLAGVQETQYF. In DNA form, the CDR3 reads TGCGCCAGCAGCTTAGGACTAGCGGGAGTTCAAGAGACCCAGTACTTC.

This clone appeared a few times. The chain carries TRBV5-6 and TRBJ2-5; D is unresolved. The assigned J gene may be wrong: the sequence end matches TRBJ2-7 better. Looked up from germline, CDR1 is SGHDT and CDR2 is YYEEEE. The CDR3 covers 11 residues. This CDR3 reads CASSSLYEQYF. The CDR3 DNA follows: TGTGCCAGCAGCTCCTTATACGAGCAGTACTTC.

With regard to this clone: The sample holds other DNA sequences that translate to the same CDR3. The CDR3 reads CASGLVPGELFF. CDR3 in DNA: TGTGCTAGTGGTTTGGTACCGGGGGAGCTGTTTTTT. The chain carries TRBV12-5 and TRBJ2-2; D gene unclear. Trimming stripped 0 bases from V and 8 bases from J, with 4 bases between. The V gene's germline CDR1 is LGHNT and CDR2 FRNRAP. The CDR3 consists of 12 residues.

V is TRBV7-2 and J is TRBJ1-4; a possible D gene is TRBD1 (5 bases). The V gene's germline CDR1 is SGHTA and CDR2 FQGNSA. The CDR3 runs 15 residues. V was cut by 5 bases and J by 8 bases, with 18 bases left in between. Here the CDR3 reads CASSAIGAGREKLFF. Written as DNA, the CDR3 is TGTGCCAGCAGCGCCATCGGGGCGGGTCGGGAAAAACTGTTTTTT.

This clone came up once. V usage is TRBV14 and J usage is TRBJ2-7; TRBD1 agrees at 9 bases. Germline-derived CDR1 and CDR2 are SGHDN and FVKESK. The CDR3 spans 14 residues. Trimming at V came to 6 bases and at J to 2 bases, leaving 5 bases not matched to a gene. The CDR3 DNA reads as TGTGCCAGCAGAAGGACAGGGGCAACCTACGAGCAGTACTTC. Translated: CASRRTGATYEQYF.

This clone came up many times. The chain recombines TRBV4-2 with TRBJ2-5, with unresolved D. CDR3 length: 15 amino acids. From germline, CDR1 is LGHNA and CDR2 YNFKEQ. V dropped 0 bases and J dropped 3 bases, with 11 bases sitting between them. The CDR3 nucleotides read TGTGCCAGCAGCCAAGATCGCCACAGAGAAGAGACCCAGTACTTC. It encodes CASSQDRHREETQYF.

The chain's CDR3 is CASSLGRELTDTQYF. The CDR3, as DNA: TGTGCCAGCAGCTTAGGCAGGGAACTCACAGATACGCAGTATTTT. The J gene is TRBJ2-3, the V gene TRBV7-3; TRBD1 might be the D (5 bases). The CDR3 length is 15 residues. CDR1 is SGHTA, CDR2 FQGTGA, per germline. Trimming took off 2 bases at V and 2 bases at J, with 11 bases between the two ends.

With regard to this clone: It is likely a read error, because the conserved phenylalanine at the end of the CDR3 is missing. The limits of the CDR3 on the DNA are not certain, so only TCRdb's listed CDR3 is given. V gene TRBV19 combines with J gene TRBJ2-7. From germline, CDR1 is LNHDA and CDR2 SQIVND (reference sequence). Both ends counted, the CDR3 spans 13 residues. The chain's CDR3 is CASSIRGETPVSL.

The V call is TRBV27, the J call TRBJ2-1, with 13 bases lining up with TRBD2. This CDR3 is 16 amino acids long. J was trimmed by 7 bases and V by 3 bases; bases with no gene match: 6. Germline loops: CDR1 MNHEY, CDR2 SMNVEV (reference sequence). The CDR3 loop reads CASSFPGLAGENEQFF. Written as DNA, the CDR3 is TGTGCCAGCAGTTTCCCCGGACTAGCGGGAGAAAATGAGCAGTTCTTC.

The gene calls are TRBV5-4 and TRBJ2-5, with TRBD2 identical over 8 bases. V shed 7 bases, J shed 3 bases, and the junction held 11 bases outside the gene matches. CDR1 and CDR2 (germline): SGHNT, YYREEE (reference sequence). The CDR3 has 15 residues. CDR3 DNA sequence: TGTGCCAGCCGCGGGACGCGGCGGGGGGAAGAGACCCAGTACTTC. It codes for CASRGTRRGEETQYF. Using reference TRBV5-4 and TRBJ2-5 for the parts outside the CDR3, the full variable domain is ETGVTQSPTHLIKTRGQQVTLRCSSQSGHNTVSWYQQALGQGPQFIFQYYREEENGRGNFPPRFSGLQFPNYSSELNVNALELDDSALYLCASRGTRRGEETQYFGPGTRLLVL.

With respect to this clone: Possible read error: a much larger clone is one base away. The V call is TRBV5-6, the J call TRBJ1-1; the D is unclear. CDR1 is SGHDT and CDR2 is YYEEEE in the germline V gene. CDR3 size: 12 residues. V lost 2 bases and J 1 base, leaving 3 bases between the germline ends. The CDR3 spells CASSFRNTEAFF. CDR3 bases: TGTGCCAGCAGCTTTAGGAACACTGAAGCTTTCTTT.

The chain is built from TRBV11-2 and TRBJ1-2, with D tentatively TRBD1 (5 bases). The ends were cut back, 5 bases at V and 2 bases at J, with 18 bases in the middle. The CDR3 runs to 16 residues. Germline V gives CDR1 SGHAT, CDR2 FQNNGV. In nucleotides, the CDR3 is TGTGCCAGCAGCCAAAGGGGACCGACTTTAAACTATGGCTACACCTTC. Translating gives CASSQRGPTLNYGYTF.

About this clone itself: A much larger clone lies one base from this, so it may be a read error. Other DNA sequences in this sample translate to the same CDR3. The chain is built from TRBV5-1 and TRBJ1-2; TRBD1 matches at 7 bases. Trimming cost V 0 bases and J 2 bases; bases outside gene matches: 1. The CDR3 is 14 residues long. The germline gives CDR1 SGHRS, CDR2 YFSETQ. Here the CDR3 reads CASSLGDRNYGYTF. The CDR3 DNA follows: TGCGCCAGCAGCTTGGGGGACAGAAACTATGGCTACACCTTC.

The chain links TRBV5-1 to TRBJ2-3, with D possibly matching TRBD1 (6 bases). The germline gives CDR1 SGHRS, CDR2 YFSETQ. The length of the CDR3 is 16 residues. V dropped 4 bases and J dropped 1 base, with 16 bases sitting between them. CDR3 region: CASSLRGQTGTDTQYF. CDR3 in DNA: TGCGCCAGCAGCCTGAGAGGACAGACCGGCACAGATACGCAGTATTTT.

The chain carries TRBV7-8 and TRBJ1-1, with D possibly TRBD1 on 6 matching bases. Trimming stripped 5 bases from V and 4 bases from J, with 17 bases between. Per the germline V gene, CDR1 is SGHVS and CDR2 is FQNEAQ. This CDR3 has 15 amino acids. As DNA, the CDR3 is TGTGCCAGCAGCCCTCAAACACGGGGGGCCACTGAAGCTTTCTTT. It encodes CASSPQTRGATEAFF.

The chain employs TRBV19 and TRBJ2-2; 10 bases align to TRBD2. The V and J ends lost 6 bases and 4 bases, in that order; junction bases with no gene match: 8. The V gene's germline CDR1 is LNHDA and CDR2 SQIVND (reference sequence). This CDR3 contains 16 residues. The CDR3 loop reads CASSLGPSGGTGELFF. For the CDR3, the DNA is TGTGCCAGTAGCCTCGGCCCTAGCGGGGGCACCGGGGAGCTGTTTTTT.

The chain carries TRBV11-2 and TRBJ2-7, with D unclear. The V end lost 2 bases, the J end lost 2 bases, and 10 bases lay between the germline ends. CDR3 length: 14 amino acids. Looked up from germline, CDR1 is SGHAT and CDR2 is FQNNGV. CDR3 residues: CASSLTSGPYEQYF. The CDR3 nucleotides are TGTGCCAGCAGCTTAACTTCAGGACCCTACGAGCAGTACTTC.

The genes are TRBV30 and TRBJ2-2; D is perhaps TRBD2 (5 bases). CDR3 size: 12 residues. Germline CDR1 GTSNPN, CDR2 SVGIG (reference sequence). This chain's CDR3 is CAARENTGELFF. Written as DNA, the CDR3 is TGTGCGGCCCGGGAGAACACCGGGGAGCTGTTTTTT.

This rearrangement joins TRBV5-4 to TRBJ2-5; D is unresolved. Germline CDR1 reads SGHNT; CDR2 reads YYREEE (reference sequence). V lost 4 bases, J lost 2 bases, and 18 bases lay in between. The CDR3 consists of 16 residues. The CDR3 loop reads CASSRYPDALQETQYF. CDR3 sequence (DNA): TGTGCCAGCAGCCGCTACCCGGACGCCTTACAAGAGACCCAGTACTTC.

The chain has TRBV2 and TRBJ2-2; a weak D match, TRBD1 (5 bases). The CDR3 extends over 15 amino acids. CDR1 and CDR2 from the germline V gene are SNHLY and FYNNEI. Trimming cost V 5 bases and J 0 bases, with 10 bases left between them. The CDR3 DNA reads TGTGCCAGCAGTCAAGACAGACCGAACACCGGGGAGCTGTTTTTT. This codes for CASSQDRPNTGELFF.

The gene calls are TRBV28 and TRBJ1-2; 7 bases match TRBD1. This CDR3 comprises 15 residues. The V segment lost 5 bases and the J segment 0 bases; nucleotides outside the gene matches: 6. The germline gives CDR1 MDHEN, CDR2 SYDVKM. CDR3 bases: TGTGCCAGCAGTCCCACGGACAGGACTAACTATGGCTACACCTTC. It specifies CASSPTDRTNYGYTF.

CDR3 coding DNA: TGTGCCAGCAGTTTATGCCCTAGCGGGGTGAGCTCCTACAATGAGCAGTTCTTC. It yields the protein CASSLCPSGVSSYNEQFF. This chain connects TRBV28 to TRBJ2-1; 9 bases agree with TRBD2. J gave up 0 bases and V 0 bases, and 6 bases lay outside the gene matches. Germline V gene lookup returns CDR1 MDHEN and CDR2 SYDVKM. CDR3 length: 18 residues.

The CDR3 reads CASSLLPRSLGNNEQFF. The CDR3, as DNA: TGTGCCAGCAGTTTACTCCCCCGATCCCTCGGGAACAATGAGCAGTTCTTC. The rearrangement joins TRBV27 to TRBJ2-1; TRBD2 is a possible D gene (5 bases). Germline V gene lookup returns CDR1 MNHEY and CDR2 SMNVEV (reference sequence). CDR3 length: 17 amino acids. Trimming pared 2 bases from V and 5 bases from J, leaving 19 bases between.